This TCR beta chain was observed in a study of CD8 T cells in Susac syndrome. Random hexamers primed reverse transcription of 0.5 to 1 ug RNA. Using its own MiXCR run on the immunoSEQ multiplex PCR reads, TCRdb lists one record per CDR3 protein. Of 350,000 to 550,000 distinct CDR3 sequences in the sample, 75% to 90% were seen once. CDR1 MNHEY and CDR2 SMNVEV come from the germline V gene (reference sequence). The CDR3 sequence is 14 residues long. V lost 5 bases, J lost 6 bases, and 16 bases lay in between. The chain links TRBV27 to TRBJ1-1; possibly TRBD1 for D (5 bases). The sequenced sample consisted of CD8+ T cells from PBMCs. This sequence was found in a human donor with multiple sclerosis. CDR3 sequence (DNA): TGTGCCAGCAGTATTATTGGGGGAAAGGCTGAAGCTTTCTTT. It translates to CASSIIGGKAEAFF.